What follows are 26 T cell receptor beta chains derived from one specimen sequenced in a study of read filtering for tumor transcriptome and immune sequencing. From about 400 ng of RNA, a library with molecular barcoded alpha/delta and beta/gamma adaptors was made. Via MiXCR, TCRdb re-called the reads, giving one row per CDR3 protein. Of around 25,000 distinct CDR3 sequences in the sample, 22% were seen once. The source material was a population of CD138-negative cells sorted from bone marrow. These receptors all come from a donor over 35 with multiple myeloma.

This clonotype occurred a few times. This sequence joins TRBV5-1 and TRBJ2-5, with TRBD1 as a possible D gene (6 bases). The germline V gene encodes CDR1 SGHRS and CDR2 YFSETQ. The CDR3 is 14 amino acids. With 1 base removed from V and 5 bases from J, the gap between germline ends came to 12 bases. The CDR3 region is CASSLPTGWETQYF. The CDR3 nucleotides are TGCGCCAGCAGCTTGCCGACAGGATGGGAGACCCAGTACTTC.

This clonotype was detected ten times or more. This chain uses TRBV6-5 with TRBJ1-1, with 8 positions matching TRBD1. CDR1 MNHEY and CDR2 SVGAGI come from the germline V gene. The CDR3 loop spans 14 amino acids. With 5 bases clipped from V and 5 bases from J, the junction kept 7 bases outside the gene matches. The CDR3 spells CASSTWTGQTEAFF. CDR3 DNA: TGTGCCAGCAGTACCTGGACAGGGCAGACTGAAGCTTTCTTT.

The rearrangement joins TRBV15 to TRBJ1-1, with D possibly being TRBD1 (6 bases). Germline CDR1 is LNHNV and CDR2 is YYDKDF (reference sequence). The CDR3 consists of 19 residues. Trimming took 5 bases from V and 0 from J, leaving 25 bases between them. This chain's CDR3 is CATSGSRDINLKLNTEAFF. DNA for the CDR3: TGTGCCACCAGCGGAAGCCGGGACATAAACCTTAAGCTGAACACTGAAGCTTTCTTT.

This clonotype was seen repeatedly, ten times or more. J is TRBJ2-5 and V is TRBV7-9; 11 bases are shared with TRBD2. The ends lost 2 bases at V and 5 bases at J; junction bases unmatched: 10. Germline V lookup: CDR1 SEHNR, CDR2 FQNEAQ (reference sequence). The CDR3 loop spans 17 amino acids. CDR3 DNA: TGTGCCAGCAGCTTACAGCTACTAGCGGGGGACGAGGAGACCCAGTACTTC. Its protein is CASSLQLLAGDEETQYF.

Comments on this clonotype: It is likely a read error, because the conserved phenylalanine at the end of the CDR3 is missing. This chain links TRBV30 with TRBJ1-5; 7 bases align to TRBD1. Trimming took 2 bases from V and 7 from J; bases not matched to a gene: 5. The germline CDR1 and CDR2 sequences are GTSNPN and SVGIG (reference sequence). CDR3 length: 13 residues. CDR3 sequence: CAWSPGGRQPQHS. The CDR3 nucleotides read TGTGCCTGGAGTCCAGGGGGAAGACAGCCCCAGCATTCT.

This clonotype appeared a few times. The chain is built from TRBV20-1 and TRBJ2-1; 16 bases map to TRBD2. The germline V gene has CDR1 DFQATT and CDR2 SNEGSKA (reference sequence). The CDR3 is 16 residues long. The V gene end was trimmed by 3 bases and the J gene end by 4 bases; junction bases not matched to a gene: 3. The CDR3 nucleotides read TGCAGTGCTAGGGGACTAGCGGGGGGGCTATACAATGAGCAGTTCTTC. This sequence encodes CSARGLAGGLYNEQFF.

As for this clonotype: This may be a read error, as it is one base from a much larger clone. The chain combines TRBV20-1 with TRBJ2-1; 11 nucleotides agree with TRBD2. CDR1 and CDR2 (germline): DFQATT, SNEGSKA (reference sequence). The CDR3 length is 14 residues. The chain's CDR3 is CIADLLAGGNEQFF. CDR3 DNA: TGCATTGCTGACCTCCTAGCGGGGGGCAATGAGCAGTTCTTC.

This clonotype showed up just a few times. V usage is TRBV2 and J usage is TRBJ1-1; a weak D match, TRBD1 (5 bases). Germline V gene lookup returns CDR1 SNHLY and CDR2 FYNNEI. The germline V and J ends were trimmed by 4 bases and 1 base, with 7 bases remaining between them. The CDR3 loop spans 13 amino acids. CDR3 sequence: CASSVGENTEAFF. The CDR3 DNA follows: TGTGCCAGCAGTGTAGGGGAGAACACTGAAGCTTTCTTT. The full variable domain, its missing parts supplied by reference TRBV2 and TRBJ1-1, is EPEVTQTPSHQVTQMGQEVILRCVPISNHLYFYWYRQILGQKVEFLVSFYNNEISEKSEIFDDQFSVERPDGSNFTLKIRSTKLEDSAMYFCASSVGENTEAFFGQGTRLTVV.

This clonotype was seen more than once but under ten times. This sequence joins TRBV11-2 and TRBJ2-1; 8 bases line up with TRBD2. With 0 bases clipped from V and 7 bases from J, the junction kept 8 bases outside the gene matches. Germline CDR1 reads SGHAT; CDR2 reads FQNNGV. This CDR3 spans 16 amino acids. The CDR3 nucleotides read TGTGCCAGCAGCTTAGATCTCGCGGGGGGAGCTAATGAGCAGTTCTTC. Its protein product is CASSLDLAGGANEQFF.

V is TRBV10-3 and J is TRBJ2-5; 10 nucleotides line up with TRBD2. V lost 2 bases, J lost 7 bases, and 13 bases stayed unmatched. The CDR3 totals 17 residues. CDR1 and CDR2 (germline): ENHRY, SYGVKD. Here the CDR3 DNA reads TGTGCCATCAGTGAGACGGGGACTAGCGAGGGGTCCGGGACCCAGTACTTC. It specifies CAISETGTSEGSGTQYF.

As regards this clonotype: The junction departs from the called germline gene at one end, perhaps through a read error. This CDR3 is CGVENRASGGAWSYNEQFF. The DNA of the CDR3 is TGCGGCGTTGAAAATAGAGCTAGCGGGGGGGCCTGGTCCTACAATGAGCAGTTCTTC. The genes are TRBV29-1 and TRBJ2-1; 12 nucleotides align to TRBD2. The CDR3 covers 19 residues. Germline V gene sequence: CDR1 SQVTM, CDR2 ANQGSEA.

This chain joins TRBV6-1 and TRBJ1-2; maybe TRBD1 (5 bases). The CDR3 is 14 amino acids. With 5 bases removed from V and 7 bases from J, the gap between germline ends came to 17 bases. CDR1 MNHNS and CDR2 SASEGT come from the germline V gene. As DNA, the CDR3 is TGTGCCAGCAGTCCCCAGGAAGGGGTTGCTGGCTACACCTTC. As protein: CASSPQEGVAGYTF.

This clonotype was detected ten times or more. Mismatch with germline at one junction end may stem from a read error. V and J are TRBV30 and TRBJ1-1; TRBD1 might be the D (5 bases). The CDR3 loop spans 15 amino acids. Germline V gene sequence: CDR1 GTSNPN, CDR2 SVGIG (reference sequence). This CDR3 is CARRGQQDPNTEAFF. As DNA, the CDR3 is TGTGCCCGGAGGGGTCAGCAGGACCCGAACACTGAAGCTTTCTTT.

This clonotype was observed many times. The chain combines TRBV7-8 with TRBJ1-4; 12 bases fit TRBD1. V dropped 5 bases and J dropped 7; count of bases not matched to a gene: 11. The length of the CDR3 is 17 residues. CDR1 and CDR2 (germline): SGHVS, FQNEAQ. Written as DNA, the CDR3 is TGTGCCAGCAGCCGACGGGACAGGGGGCGCCTCGGTGAAAAACTGTTTTTT. Its translation: CASSRRDRGRLGEKLFF.

This chain links TRBV7-9 with TRBJ1-1; D is undetermined. This CDR3 has 16 amino acids. Germline CDR1 SEHNR, CDR2 FQNEAQ (reference sequence). Trimming took 5 bases from V and 1 from J, leaving 17 bases between them. CDR3 sequence reads: CASSRSPSGKNTEAFF. CDR3 in DNA: TGTGCCAGCAGCCGCTCGCCCTCCGGGAAGAACACTGAAGCTTTCTTT. Using reference TRBV7-9 and TRBJ1-1 for the parts outside the CDR3, the full variable domain is DTGVSQNPRHKITKRGQNVTFRCDPISEHNRLYWYRQTLGQGPEFLTYFQNEAQLEKSRLLSDRFSAERPKGSFSTLEIQRTEQGDSAMYLCASSRSPSGKNTEAFFGQGTRLTVV.

This clonotype was seen many times. The chain is built from TRBV6-6 and TRBJ1-4; maybe TRBD1 (6 bases). The CDR3 is 14 residues long. Germline values: CDR1 MNHNY, CDR2 SVGAGI (reference sequence). V was cut by 6 bases and J by 7 bases, with 15 bases left in between. The DNA of the CDR3 is TGTGCCAGCAGAGAGACAGGTGACGGTGAAAAACTGTTTTTT. Translated, it gives CASRETGDGEKLFF.

There are many counts of this clonotype. The V and J genes are TRBV2 and TRBJ2-1, with D unresolved. Germline V CDR1 and CDR2: SNHLY, FYNNEI. Between the trimmed V and J ends, which lost 8 bases and 8 bases, there was a span of 13 bases. The CDR3 has 12 amino acids. CDR3 bases: TGTGCCAGCGCCGCCCGTGGTTATGAGCAGTTCTTC. Translating it yields CASAARGYEQFF.

At least ten counts were recorded for this clonotype. The rearrangement uses TRBV30 and TRBJ1-1, with D hard to call. Trimming took 0 bases from V and 5 from J, leaving 13 bases between them. Germline values: CDR1 GTSNPN, CDR2 SVGIG (reference sequence). The CDR3 is 14 amino acids. In nucleotides, the CDR3 is TGTGCCTGGAGTGTACAACTGGGTCGGACTGAAGCTTTCTTT. Residues: CAWSVQLGRTEAFF.

In this sample, this clonotype turned up a few times. The V and J genes are TRBV28 and TRBJ1-2; weak D call: TRBD1 (5 bases). This CDR3 is built from 15 residues. CDR1 MDHEN and CDR2 SYDVKM come from the germline V gene. Trimming left V 3 bases short and J 3 bases short, with 14 bases between. CDR3 nucleotide sequence: TGTGCCAGCAGTTTCTATCGGGACGGAGACTATGGCTACACCTTC. Protein: CASSFYRDGDYGYTF.

This clonotype was seen more than once but under ten times. In nucleotides, the CDR3 is TGTGCCTGGAGTGAGGACCGAAATCAGCCCCAGCATTTT. Protein product: CAWSEDRNQPQHF. This chain uses TRBV30 with TRBJ1-5; no definite D call. Per the germline V gene, CDR1 is GTSNPN and CDR2 is SVGIG (reference sequence). The CDR3 covers 13 residues. The V end was cut by 1 base, the J end by 4 bases, with 8 bases between.

This clonotype came up many times. One end of the junction is discordant with germline, which a read error may explain. This CDR3 reads CASSSSTGGHIF. The CDR3 nucleotides read TGTGCCAGCAGTTCCTCGACAGGGGGCCATATTTTC. The V and J genes are TRBV28 and TRBJ2-7; 10 nucleotides agree with TRBD1. From germline, CDR1 is MDHEN and CDR2 SYDVKM. The CDR3 spans 12 residues.

This clonotype appeared many times. The V and J genes are TRBV28 and TRBJ2-7; D is perhaps TRBD1 (5 bases). The V and J ends lost 3 bases and 1 base respectively, with 13 bases between them. The CDR3 has 15 residues. Germline-derived CDR1 and CDR2 are MDHEN and SYDVKM. CDR3 in DNA: TGTGCCAGCAGTTTCCGGACAATAGGATCCTACGAGCAGTACTTC. Protein sequence: CASSFRTIGSYEQYF.

This chain uses TRBV7-2 with TRBJ2-5, with TRBD1 as a possible D gene (6 bases). The length of the CDR3 is 15 residues. Germline V gene sequence: CDR1 SGHTA, CDR2 FQGNSA. V was cut by 3 bases and J by 3 bases, with 14 bases left in between. The CDR3 DNA reads TGTGCCAGCAGCTTGTTGGGGAACAGGGAAGAGACCCAGTACTTC. Its translation is CASSLLGNREETQYF.

This clonotype was detected only once. The rearrangement links TRBV7-8 to TRBJ1-3, with 7 bases matching TRBD1. After removal of 5 bases from V and 0 bases from J, the junction contained 16 bases not matched to a gene. CDR1 and CDR2 from the germline V gene are SGHVS and FQNEAQ. CDR3 length equals 19 residues. CDR3 sequence reads: CASSQTYDPGQSSGNTIYF. The CDR3 bases are TGTGCCAGCAGCCAAACATATGACCCGGGACAGAGCTCTGGAAACACCATATATTTT.

To note about this clonotype: A much more abundant neighbour one base away suggests this may be a read error. The chain uses TRBV2 and TRBJ1-2, with D possibly being TRBD1 (5 bases). CDR3 length: 14 amino acids. Germline lookup yields CDR1 SNHLY and CDR2 FYNNEI. The CDR3 bases are TGTGCCAGCAGTGAAGCGGTAGAGGGGTTTGGCTACTCCTTC. Translation: CASSEAVEGFGYSF.

This clonotype was seen at least ten times. The rearrangement joins TRBV18 to TRBJ2-1; the D gene is possibly TRBD2 (6 bases). This CDR3 spans 15 amino acids. Trimming removed 0 bases from V and 4 bases from J, with 10 bases in between. Germline-derived CDR1 and CDR2 are KGHSH and LQKENI. The CDR3 bases are TGTGCCAGCTCACCACCGGAGGGTAGATACAATGAGCAGTTCTTC. This encodes CASSPPEGRYNEQFF.